This record concerns one T cell receptor (beta chain) sequence. This entry is derived from a study of T-cell reconstitution after alpha-beta-depleted transplantation in children. Germline assignment: CDR1 SGDLS and CDR2 YYNGEE. The germline V and J ends were trimmed by 7 bases and 7 bases, with 15 bases remaining between them. The CDR3 is 12 residues long. For TCRbeta, the library was prepared with unique molecular identifiers. TCRdb passed the PCR reads through MiXCR, listing each CDR3 protein once. Of some 280,000 distinct CDR3 sequences listed, approximately 9.6% are singletons. Material: PBMCs from the stem cell graft donor, obtained from the stem cell graft. The origin of this receptor is a human donor who donated a stem cell graft to a child with SCID. The chain uses TRBV9 and TRBJ2-7, with a weak D call TRBD1 (5 bases). CDR3 sequence (DNA): TGTGCCAGCGGCAGGGAACCGGAAGAGCAGTACTTC. It is translated as CASGREPEEQYF.